The rows below give T cell receptor beta chains drawn from one sample of a study of blood T cells in healthy people across ages. A single record per CDR3 protein comes from TCRdb applying MiXCR to the 5' RACE reads. The data hold 1.5 million to 2 million distinct CDR3 sequences, with 30% to 40% observed a single time. Sample: blood. The receptors stem from a human donor in good health. Both conserved end residues are part of each CDR3. Each record gives: V gene, D gene, J gene, clone size, CDR3 protein, CDR3 DNA. The D gene is left open where the match is weak. Size is omitted from some rows. Given values are once, few, many or a class for expanded clones.

V: TRBV29-1
D: .
J: TRBJ1-1
size: .
CDR3: CSGQYMNTEAFF
DNA: TGCAGCGGACAGTATATGAACACTGAAGCTTTCTTT

V: TRBV6-1
D: TRBD1
J: TRBJ2-7
size: .
CDR3: CASTRDRAPLYEQYF
DNA: TGTGCCAGCACCAGGGACAGGGCCCCTCTCTACGAGCAGTACTTC

V: TRBV7-2
D: .
J: TRBJ2-1
size: .
CDR3: CASSPQMVPYNEQFF
DNA: TGTGCCAGCAGCCCTCAGATGGTCCCCTACAATGAGCAGTTCTTC

V: TRBV6-1
D: .
J: TRBJ1-2
size: few
CDR3: CASSEPWGSLYGYTF
DNA: TGTGCCAGCAGTGAACCCTGGGGCAGCCTATATGGCTACACCTTC

V: TRBV5-6
D: .
J: TRBJ2-3
size: few
CDR3: CASSPIVLGNSYTDTQYF
DNA: TGTGCCAGCAGCCCTATTGTCCTTGGCAACTCCTACACAGATACGCAGTATTTT

V: TRBV5-5
D: .
J: TRBJ1-2
size: few
CDR3: CASSLNDGNYGYTF
DNA: TGTGCCAGCAGCTTGAATGACGGTAACTATGGCTACACCTTC

V: TRBV12-5
D: TRBD1
J: TRBJ2-1
size: few
CDR3: CASGFPDRGGNSNEQFF
DNA: TGTGCTAGTGGTTTCCCCGACAGGGGGGGCAATAGCAATGAGCAGTTCTTC

V: TRBV10-3
D: TRBD1
J: TRBJ2-1
size: .
CDR3: CAISDRRRGTGGNEQFF
DNA: TGTGCCATCAGTGACCGCCGGAGGGGGACAGGGGGCAATGAGCAGTTCTTC

V: TRBV12-3/TRBV12-4
D: .
J: TRBJ1-6
size: .
CDR3: CASSKGQPYYNSPLHF
DNA: TGTGCCAGCAGCAAGGGGCAGCCATATTATAATTCACCCCTCCACTTT

V: TRBV20-1
D: TRBD2
J: TRBJ2-7
size: few
CDR3: CSARDLASGGAGEQYF
DNA: TGCAGTGCTAGAGATTTGGCTAGCGGGGGGGCAGGCGAGCAGTACTTC

V: TRBV6-2/TRBV6-3
D: .
J: TRBJ2-7
size: few
CDR3: CASGGSQGYEQYF
DNA: TGTGCCAGCGGGGGGTCGCAGGGCTACGAGCAGTACTTC

V: TRBV29-1
D: TRBD1
J: TRBJ1-1
size: .
CDR3: CSVSQGTGAEAFF
DNA: TGCAGCGTCTCACAGGGCACAGGGGCTGAAGCTTTCTTT

V: TRBV7-9
D: .
J: TRBJ2-7
size: few
CDR3: CASSLNSGFYEQYF
DNA: TGTGCCAGCAGCTTAAACTCAGGGTTCTACGAGCAGTACTTC

V: TRBV21-1
D: .
J: TRBJ1-5
size: .
CDR3: CASSSIPGYGKPQHF
DNA: TGTGCCAGCAGCTCTATCCCAGGGTACGGGAAGCCCCAGCATTTT

V: TRBV5-6
D: .
J: TRBJ1-2
size: .
CDR3: CASGWTAENYGYTF
DNA: TGTGCCAGCGGGTGGACAGCCGAAAACTATGGCTACACCTTC

V: TRBV2
D: TRBD1
J: TRBJ1-2
size: .
CDR3: CASGPGQGAYGYTF
DNA: TGTGCCAGCGGCCCGGGACAGGGGGCTTATGGCTACACCTTC

V: TRBV20-1
D: .
J: TRBJ2-1
size: few
CDR3: CSASREIDYNEQFF
DNA: TGCAGTGCTAGCCGGGAAATCGATTACAATGAGCAGTTCTTC

V: TRBV15
D: .
J: TRBJ2-2
size: once
CDR3: CATSREAGANTGELFF
DNA: TGTGCCACCAGCAGAGAGGCAGGGGCGAACACCGGGGAGCTGTTTTTT

V: TRBV7-8
D: .
J: TRBJ1-4
size: .
CDR3: CASSTKPTGELFF
DNA: TGCGCCAGCAGCACCAAACCGACGGGCGAACTGTTTTTT

V: TRBV3-1
D: .
J: TRBJ1-2
size: .
CDR3: CAGSQGRGPNDYGYTF
DNA: TGTGCCGGCAGCCAAGGTCGGGGTCCTAATGACTATGGCTACACCTTC

V: TRBV7-6
D: .
J: TRBJ1-1
size: .
CDR3: CASSLAGQSNTEAFF
DNA: TGTGCCAGCAGCTTAGCCGGACAGTCGAACACTGAAGCTTTCTTT

V: TRBV20-1
D: TRBD1
J: TRBJ2-5
size: many
CDR3: CSARTGGEETQYF
DNA: TGCAGTGCTCGGACAGGGGGCGAAGAGACCCAGTACTTC

V: TRBV29-1
D: .
J: TRBJ2-7
size: .
CDR3: CSVEWGSYNEQYF
DNA: TGCAGCGTTGAGTGGGGTTCCTACAATGAGCAGTACTTC

V: TRBV7-2
D: TRBD1
J: TRBJ1-6
size: .
CDR3: CASSLGGQSNSPLHF
DNA: TGTGCCAGCAGCCTTGGGGGACAGTCAAATTCACCCCTCCACTTT

V: TRBV5-1
D: .
J: TRBJ2-1
size: few
CDR3: CASSLVVNRNNEQFF
DNA: TGCGCCAGCAGCTTGGTTGTTAATAGAAACAATGAGCAGTTCTTC

V: TRBV7-9
D: TRBD2
J: TRBJ2-1
size: .
CDR3: CASSLVMGGGHYNEQFF
DNA: TGTGCCAGCAGCTTAGTGATGGGCGGGGGGCACTACAATGAGCAGTTCTTC

V: TRBV7-9
D: .
J: TRBJ1-4
size: .
CDR3: CASSPPGTNEKLFF
DNA: TGTGCCAGCAGCCCCCCGGGGACTAATGAAAAGCTGTTTTTT

V: TRBV29-1
D: .
J: TRBJ2-7
size: few
CDR3: CSVDLAGSGEQYF
DNA: TGCAGCGTTGATCTAGCAGGGAGTGGCGAGCAGTACTTC

V: TRBV4-1
D: .
J: TRBJ1-6
size: .
CDR3: CASSQGVVYGSPLHF
DNA: TGCGCCAGCAGCCAAGGGGTCGTTTACGGTTCACCCCTCCACTTT

V: TRBV28
D: .
J: TRBJ2-7
size: .
CDR3: CASSPAREVTYEQYF
DNA: TGTGCCAGCAGTCCCGCCCGTGAGGTCACCTACGAGCAGTACTTC

V: TRBV20-1
D: .
J: TRBJ2-3
size: .
CDR3: CSASGLARPADTQYF
DNA: TGCAGTGCTAGTGGTCTAGCGCGTCCGGCAGATACGCAGTATTTT

V: TRBV5-1
D: .
J: TRBJ1-4
size: .
CDR3: CASSPTGPLNEKLFF
DNA: TGCGCCAGCAGCCCTACCGGGCCCCTTAATGAAAAACTGTTTTTT

V: TRBV3-1
D: .
J: TRBJ1-4
size: few
CDR3: CASSQDTISSGTYEKLFF
DNA: TGTGCCAGCAGCCAAGATACAATTAGTTCGGGGACCTATGAAAAACTGTTTTTT

V: TRBV5-1
D: TRBD1
J: TRBJ2-2
size: few
CDR3: CASTVLQGANTGELFF
DNA: TGCGCCAGCACGGTCCTGCAGGGGGCGAACACCGGGGAGCTGTTTTTT

V: TRBV9
D: .
J: TRBJ2-1
size: few
CDR3: CASSESGHYNEQFF
DNA: TGTGCCAGCAGCGAAAGTGGACACTACAATGAGCAGTTCTTC

V: TRBV20-1
D: .
J: TRBJ2-1
size: few
CDR3: CSARDRASQNEQFF
DNA: TGCAGTGCTAGAGATCGGGCTAGTCAGAATGAGCAGTTCTTC

V: TRBV6-5
D: .
J: TRBJ1-2
size: .
CDR3: CAGSYSIFEYGYTF
DNA: TGTGCCGGCAGTTACTCGATTTTCGAGTATGGCTACACCTTC

V: TRBV20-1
D: TRBD2
J: TRBJ2-3
size: .
CDR3: CSARAQRATSGGMDTQYF
DNA: TGCAGTGCTAGGGCTCAAAGAGCGACTAGCGGGGGAATGGATACGCAGTATTTT

V: TRBV25-1
D: .
J: TRBJ2-1
size: many
CDR3: CASSGFRGNEQFF
DNA: TGTGCCAGCAGTGGTTTCAGGGGTAATGAGCAGTTCTTC

V: TRBV4-2
D: TRBD1
J: TRBJ1-2
size: .
CDR3: CASSQDPRRGRLSGYTF
DNA: TGTGCCAGCAGCCAAGATCCGCGCAGGGGGAGGCTGAGCGGCTACACCTTC

V: TRBV3-1
D: TRBD2
J: TRBJ2-3
size: few
CDR3: CASSQDPGLEIDTQYF
DNA: TGTGCCAGCAGCCAAGACCCGGGACTAGAGATAGATACGCAGTATTTT

V: TRBV6-5
D: TRBD1
J: TRBJ1-1
size: .
CDR3: CASSHQDRVGTEAFF
DNA: TGTGCCAGCAGCCATCAAGACAGGGTGGGCACTGAAGCTTTCTTT

V: TRBV5-1
D: TRBD1
J: TRBJ2-1
size: .
CDR3: CASSWVGTDYNEQFF
DNA: TGCGCCAGCAGCTGGGTCGGGACAGACTACAATGAGCAGTTCTTC

V: TRBV7-2
D: TRBD1
J: TRBJ1-2
size: many
CDR3: CASSRQGGDYGYTF
DNA: TGTGCCAGCAGCCGACAGGGAGGTGACTATGGCTACACCTTC

V: TRBV4-3
D: TRBD2
J: TRBJ2-5
size: .
CDR3: CASSQVIAGGMETQYF
DNA: TGCGCCAGCAGCCAGGTGATAGCGGGGGGAATGGAGACCCAGTACTTC

V: TRBV14
D: .
J: TRBJ1-2
size: few
CDR3: CASSQDGRAGYTF
DNA: TGTGCCAGCAGCCAAGATGGGAGGGCGGGCTACACCTTC

V: TRBV7-3
D: .
J: TRBJ2-7
size: .
CDR3: CASSLNIWGEQYF
DNA: TGTGCCAGCAGCTTAAATATCTGGGGCGAGCAGTACTTC

V: TRBV6-1
D: .
J: TRBJ1-4
size: once
CDR3: CASRGGPPNEKLFF
DNA: TGTGCCAGCAGAGGGGGGCCTCCTAATGAAAAACTGTTTTTT

V: TRBV12-3/TRBV12-4
D: .
J: TRBJ2-1
size: .
CDR3: CASSFPLGVQGYNGQFF
DNA: TGTGCCAGCAGTTTCCCCTTAGGGGTACAAGGGTACAATGGGCAGTTCTTC

V: TRBV11-2
D: TRBD2
J: TRBJ2-1
size: few
CDR3: CASDNSGGVYNEQFF
DNA: TGTGCCAGCGATAATAGCGGGGGGGTTTACAATGAGCAGTTCTTC

V: TRBV6-6
D: TRBD1
J: TRBJ1-2
size: few
CDR3: CASSFGDRGANYGYTF
DNA: TGTGCCAGCAGTTTCGGGGACAGGGGAGCTAACTATGGCTACACCTTC

V: TRBV7-2
D: .
J: TRBJ1-5
size: .
CDR3: CASSLVGTLERNQPQHF
DNA: TGTGCCAGCAGCTTAGTCGGGACCCTGGAGAGAAATCAGCCCCAGCATTTT

V: TRBV29-1
D: TRBD1
J: TRBJ1-5
size: .
CDR3: CSVFDRVGQPQHF
DNA: TGCAGCGTTTTCGACAGGGTCGGGCAGCCCCAGCATTTT

V: TRBV18
D: TRBD1
J: TRBJ2-1
size: once
CDR3: CASSLLDRGDEQFF
DNA: TGTGCCAGCTCGCTCCTTGACAGGGGAGATGAGCAGTTCTTC

V: TRBV29-1
D: .
J: TRBJ2-5
size: many
CDR3: CSVQPQETQYF
DNA: TGCAGCGTTCAACCACAAGAGACCCAGTACTTC